This T cell receptor beta chain was recorded in a study of beta chain features in type 1 diabetes. Expressed TCRB transcripts were sequenced because the isolated RNA had all been reverse transcribed beforehand. The data were produced by immunoSEQ multiplex PCR, yet TCRdb's version contains in-frame clones alone and is incomplete. The data contain some 350,000 clones, about 14% of them singletons. Comment on this clone: Its antigen is currently unknown.

Points from the study as a whole: Shorter templates might be favored by PCR, equally in patients and controls. When Type 1 diabetes patients were examined, their TCRB CDR3s proved moderately but significantly shorter in all four CD4+ subsets.

The junction had 6 bases not matched to a gene; V was cut back by 4 bases and J by 6 bases. The CDR3 runs to 13 residues. Germline loops: CDR1 SEHNR, CDR2 FQNEAQ (reference sequence). V and J are TRBV7-9 and TRBJ2-7; 7 nucleotides align to TRBD1. Sequencing was performed on naive CD4+ T cells from blood. The receptor comes from a woman between 18 and 29 years old with type 1 diabetes. CDR3 sequence reads: CASSSKGGREQYF. Written as DNA, the CDR3 is TGTGCCAGCAGCTCCAAAGGGGGCCGCGAGCAGTACTTC.